Shown below are 25 T cell receptor beta chains from a single sample sequenced in a study of cytomegalovirus exposure and HLA in healthy donors. The PCR contained 60 Vbeta and 13 Jbeta primers. The method was immunoSEQ multiplex PCR; TCRdb's version includes in-frame clones alone and lacks a portion of them. The table includes some 140,000 clones, approximately 80% detected once. Sequenced sample: PBMCs. These receptors all stem from a man younger than 45 in good health and CMV-seropositive.

This chain connects TRBV5-1 to TRBJ1-1; D is undetermined. The germline V gene encodes CDR1 SGHRS and CDR2 YFSETQ. The length of the CDR3 is 14 residues. V gave up 0 bases and J gave up 6 bases, with 12 bases separating them. The CDR3 DNA sequence: TGCGCCAGCAGCTTGGAGTTCCAAGCGGCTGAAGCTTTCTTT. Residues: CASSLEFQAAEAFF.

In its sample, this clone was seen a few times. This chain joins TRBV18 and TRBJ1-5; maybe TRBD1 (6 bases). The CDR3 is 16 residues long. Germline values: CDR1 KGHSH, CDR2 LQKENI. V was pared by 1 base and J by 5 bases, with 15 bases between. Here the CDR3 reads CASSPQNPEGDQPQHF. In DNA form, the CDR3 reads TGTGCCAGCTCACCACAAAACCCCGAGGGGGATCAGCCCCAGCATTTT.

This clone was observed once. This chain joins TRBV7-2 and TRBJ1-2; D uncertain. The CDR3 totals 14 residues. Trimming stripped 0 bases from V and 7 bases from J, with 12 bases between. The germline CDR1 and CDR2 sequences are SGHTA and FQGNSA. This CDR3 reads CASSLARLGRGYTF. DNA of the CDR3: TGTGCCAGCAGCTTAGCGCGGTTGGGTCGTGGCTACACCTTC. The full variable domain, in which reference TRBV7-2 and TRBJ1-2 provide the parts outside the CDR3, is GAGVSQSPSNKVTEKGKDVELRCDPISGHTALYWYRQSLGQGLEFLIYFQGNSAPDKSGLPSDRFSAERTGGSVSTLTIQRTQQEDSAVYLCASSLARLGRGYTFGSGTRLTVV.

This sequence joins TRBV27 and TRBJ1-1; D unresolved. The CDR3 is 14 residues long. CDR1 MNHEY and CDR2 SMNVEV come from the germline V gene (reference sequence). V lost 3 bases, J lost 1 base, and 9 bases lay in between. DNA for the CDR3: TGTGCCAGCAGTTTTCGGGGTTCGAACACTGAAGCTTTCTTT. Amino acid sequence: CASSFRGSNTEAFF.

The rearrangement joins TRBV27 to TRBJ1-2; tentatively, D is TRBD1 (5 bases). V was trimmed by 5 bases and J by 4 bases, leaving 17 bases between them. CDR1 is MNHEY and CDR2 is SMNVEV in the germline V gene (reference sequence). This CDR3 contains 15 residues. DNA of the CDR3: TGTGCCAGCAGTCCCCGGAACAGGTTGCTCTATGGCTACACCTTC. This encodes CASSPRNRLLYGYTF.

In its sample, this clone was seen once. This sequence joins TRBV19 and TRBJ2-2, with 8 positions matching TRBD2. CDR1 is LNHDA, CDR2 SQIVND, per germline (reference sequence). The CDR3 contains 15 residues. The V segment lost 5 bases and the J segment 7 bases; nucleotides outside the gene matches: 9. CDR3 DNA sequence: TGTGCCAGTAGTTTGACGGGGGGGCTTGGCGGGGAGCTGTTTTTT. This codes for CASSLTGGLGGELFF. The variable domain in full, with the rest retrieved from reference TRBV19 and TRBJ2-2, is DGGITQSPKYLFRKEGQNVTLSCEQNLNHDAMYWYRQDPGQGLRLIYYSQIVNDFQKGDIAEGYSVSREKKESFPLTVTSAQKNPTAFYLCASSLTGGLGGELFFGEGSRLTVL.

The CDR3 spells CSVGGGSPYEQYF. The CDR3 coding sequence is TGCAGCGTTGGCGGAGGGTCCCCCTACGAGCAGTACTTC. V is TRBV29-1 and J is TRBJ2-7; perhaps TRBD2 as D (6 bases). Trimming left V 4 bases short and J 2 bases short, with 12 bases between. The CDR3 runs to 13 residues. Germline-derived CDR1 and CDR2 are SQVTM and ANQGSEA.

The gene calls are TRBV19 and TRBJ2-2, with TRBD2 matching over 9 bases. CDR1 is LNHDA and CDR2 is SQIVND in the germline V gene (reference sequence). The CDR3 is made up of 17 amino acids. V shed 9 bases and J 4 bases; nucleotides not matched to a gene: 15. In DNA, the CDR3 is TGTGCCAGCGTTCCTATGGTAGCGGGAGTGGGCACCGGGGAGCTGTTTTTT. Translating gives CASVPMVAGVGTGELFF.

The V and J genes are TRBV7-9 and TRBJ1-1; possibly TRBD1 for D (6 bases). V gave up 5 bases and J gave up 4 bases, with 17 bases separating them. The germline V gene has CDR1 SEHNR and CDR2 FQNEAQ (reference sequence). The CDR3 has 15 amino acids. In DNA, the CDR3 is TGTGCCAGCAGCATGCTACAGGGAAGGGGCACTGAAGCTTTCTTT. It encodes CASSMLQGRGTEAFF.

The chain employs TRBV5-6 and TRBJ2-1; TRBD2 matches at 12 bases. This CDR3 comprises 15 residues. From germline, CDR1 is SGHDT and CDR2 YYEEEE. V lost 5 bases to trimming and J lost 8 bases; unmatched junction nucleotides: 8. The CDR3 reads CASRMLAGGYHEQFF. CDR3 sequence (DNA): TGTGCCAGCAGAATGCTAGCGGGAGGGTATCATGAGCAGTTCTTC. Supplemented by reference TRBV5-6 and TRBJ2-1, the full variable domain reads DAGVTQSPTHLIKTRGQQVTLRCSPKSGHDTVSWYQQALGQGPQFIFQYYEEEERQRGNFPDRFSGHQFPNYSSELNVNALLLGDSALYLCASRMLAGGYHEQFFGPGTRLTVL.

This chain uses TRBV28 with TRBJ1-5; possibly TRBD1 for D (5 bases). CDR1 and CDR2 from the germline V gene are MDHEN and SYDVKM. This CDR3 region has 14 residues. Trimming pared 7 bases from V and 6 bases from J, leaving 16 bases between. CDR3 loop: CASTGGGTSQPQHF. The DNA for the CDR3 is TGTGCCAGCACCGGTGGGGGGACGTCTCAGCCCCAGCATTTT.

This clone was detected only once. The J gene is TRBJ2-2, the V gene TRBV4-2; 15 bases match TRBD2. With V trimmed by 6 bases and J by 3 bases, 5 bases remained unmatched. This CDR3 is built from 17 residues. From germline, CDR1 is LGHNA and CDR2 YNFKEQ. CDR3 nucleotides: TGTGCCAGCAGACGGACTAGCGGGAGGGGGTACACCGGGGAGCTGTTTTTT. It is translated as CASRRTSGRGYTGELFF.

The chain links TRBV7-2 to TRBJ1-2, with D hard to call. CDR1 is SGHTA and CDR2 is FQGNSA in the germline V gene. V dropped 1 base and J dropped 8 bases, with 8 bases sitting between them. CDR3 length equals 12 residues. The CDR3 here is CASSLVFGGYTF. The CDR3 DNA reads TGTGCCAGCAGCTTAGTGTTTGGCGGCTACACCTTC.

The CDR3 loop is CASSGEGNSPLHF. The CDR3 coding sequence is TGTGCCAGCAGTGGGGAGGGTAATTCACCCCTCCACTTT. This chain connects TRBV2 to TRBJ1-6; D unresolved. Germline-derived CDR1 and CDR2 are SNHLY and FYNNEI. The V end lost 4 bases, the J end lost 6 bases, and 7 bases lay between the germline ends. The CDR3 spans 13 residues.

The chain has TRBV10-3 and TRBJ2-4; the D gene is possibly TRBD1 (6 bases). Trimming shortened V by 4 bases and J by 3 bases, and 13 bases separated the two germline ends. The CDR3 is 15 amino acids. The germline V gene encodes CDR1 ENHRY and CDR2 SYGVKD. The CDR3 nucleotides read TGTGCCATCAGTGTTGGGGGCCCAGGCAAAAACATTCAGTACTTC. Protein: CAISVGGPGKNIQYF.

The V call is TRBV13, the J call TRBJ1-3, with 8 positions matching TRBD1. Germline values: CDR1 PRHDT, CDR2 FYEKMQ (reference sequence). Trimming at V came to 9 bases and at J to 4 bases, leaving 8 bases not matched to a gene. This CDR3 contains 14 residues. DNA for the CDR3: TGTGCCAGTACCGGGACAGGATGGGGAAACACCATATATTTT. It is translated as CASTGTGWGNTIYF.

The V call is TRBV28, the J call TRBJ2-3; 8 nucleotides agree with TRBD2. Germline CDR1 MDHEN, CDR2 SYDVKM. The CDR3 loop spans 16 amino acids. V lost 4 bases, J lost 5 bases, and 11 bases stayed unmatched. Here the CDR3 reads CASSSPLAAREDTQYF. CDR3 bases: TGTGCCAGCAGTTCCCCACTAGCGGCACGGGAAGATACGCAGTATTTT. Supplemented by reference TRBV28 and TRBJ2-3, the full variable domain reads DVKVTQSSRYLVKRTGEKVFLECVQDMDHENMFWYRQDPGLGLRLIYFSYDVKMKEKGDIPEGYSVSREKKERFSLILESASTNQTSMYLCASSSPLAAREDTQYFGPGTRLTVL.

The V call is TRBV14, the J call TRBJ2-2; 8 bases agree with TRBD2. V shed 1 base and J 6 bases; nucleotides not matched to a gene: 7. The CDR3 length is 16 residues. Germline V gene sequence: CDR1 SGHDN, CDR2 FVKESK. CDR3 coding DNA: TGTGCCAGCAGCCAAGGGATGTCCGGGGGGGCCGGGGAGCTGTTTTTT. This codes for CASSQGMSGGAGELFF. The whole variable domain, filled in from reference TRBV14 and TRBJ2-2, reads EAGVTQFPSHSVIEKGQTVTLRCDPISGHDNLYWYRRVMGKEIKFLLHFVKESKQDESGMPNNRFLAERTGGTYSTLKVQPAELEDSGVYFCASSQGMSGGAGELFFGEGSRLTVL.

The chain is built from TRBV4-1 and TRBJ1-1; TRBD1 matches at 10 bases. This CDR3 has 14 residues. The ends lost 4 bases at V and 4 bases at J; junction bases unmatched: 3. Germline V gene data show CDR1 as MGHRA and CDR2 as YSYEKL. The CDR3 region has the DNA TGCGCCAGCAGCCCAGGACAGGGGGGCACTGAAGCTTTCTTT. Amino acids: CASSPGQGGTEAFF.

V gene TRBV19 combines with J gene TRBJ1-5, with TRBD1 matching 10 bases. V was pared by 3 bases and J by 2 bases, with 13 bases of the junction left unmatched. The CDR3 has 19 amino acids. From germline, CDR1 is LNHDA and CDR2 SQIVND (reference sequence). The CDR3 nucleotides are TGTGCCAGTAGTATCCGCCTTCCCGGGACAGGGGCCGGCAATCAGCCCCAGCATTTT. Residues: CASSIRLPGTGAGNQPQHF. Drawing the rest from reference TRBV19 and TRBJ1-5, the complete variable domain is DGGITQSPKYLFRKEGQNVTLSCEQNLNHDAMYWYRQDPGQGLRLIYYSQIVNDFQKGDIAEGYSVSREKKESFPLTVTSAQKNPTAFYLCASSIRLPGTGAGNQPQHFGDGTRLSIL.

The genes are TRBV5-4 and TRBJ2-5; 7 bases are a match to TRBD2. Germline loops: CDR1 SGHNT, CDR2 YYREEE (reference sequence). The CDR3 spans 15 residues. Trimming at V came to 3 bases and at J to 1 base, leaving 6 bases not matched to a gene. The CDR3 DNA sequence: TGTGCCAGCAGCTCACTGGGGGGGGGCCAAGAGACCCAGTACTTC. This translates into CASSSLGGGQETQYF.

The chain has TRBV11-2 and TRBJ1-2, with D perhaps matching TRBD1 (6 bases). The germline V and J ends were trimmed by 5 bases and 7 bases, with 14 bases remaining between them. The V gene's germline CDR1 is SGHAT and CDR2 FQNNGV. This CDR3 contains 13 residues. The CDR3, as DNA: TGTGCCAGCAGCCCATCAGGGGCGGCTGGCTACACCTTC. Translating gives CASSPSGAAGYTF.

In regard to this clone: Other DNA sequences within the sample encode an identical CDR3. The chain carries TRBV29-1 and TRBJ2-3; 7 bases align to TRBD2. Germline values: CDR1 SQVTM, CDR2 ANQGSEA. CDR3 length: 15 amino acids. J lost 3 bases, V lost 1 base, and 7 bases had no gene match. The CDR3 loop reads CSVEGWEGRTDTQYF. In nucleotides, the CDR3 is TGCAGCGTTGAAGGATGGGAGGGAAGGACAGATACGCAGTATTTT.

The chain is built from TRBV7-8 and TRBJ1-2, with TRBD1 as a possible D gene (5 bases). Germline V CDR1 and CDR2: SGHVS, FQNEAQ. This CDR3 is 15 amino acids long. V lost 5 bases to trimming and J lost 1 base, with 14 bases between them. CDR3 nucleotide sequence: TGTGCCAGCAGCCCTAGCCTCGGGGGTAACTATGGCTACACCTTC. As protein: CASSPSLGGNYGYTF.

J is TRBJ2-2 and V is TRBV19; 14 positions agree with TRBD2. Germline-derived CDR1 and CDR2 are LNHDA and SQIVND (reference sequence). This CDR3 has 15 residues. V gave up 6 bases and J gave up 3 bases; unmatched junction bases: 0. CDR3 sequence: CASRGLAGDTGELFF. The DNA for the CDR3 is TGTGCCAGTAGGGGACTAGCGGGGGACACCGGGGAGCTGTTTTTT.